The T cell receptor (beta chain) described here comes from a study of blood T cell repertoires in COVID-19. Whole-study context: Acute and convalescent COVID-19 samples came from the United States, Italy and Spain. In each case, the material was cDNA or gDNA derived from T cells, B-cell-depleted T cells, or PBMCs.

With 2 bases removed from V and 5 bases from J, the gap between germline ends came to 9 bases. Germline loops: CDR1 MNHEY, CDR2 SVGAGI. The CDR3 extends over 13 amino acids. Source study methods: Quantification of nucleated cells was approximated via reference gene primer amplification. Here immunoSEQ multiplex PCR was the method, and the copy in TCRdb shows in-frame clones only, minus some. That table supplies the V and J calls and clone size; D and trimming were determined from the DNA. The sample shows roughly 220,000 clones, approximately 81% of them seen only once. The chain joins TRBV6-5 to TRBJ2-5; D gene unclear. The sample taken for sequencing was peripheral blood. The receptor was derived from a man in his forties or fifties who had recovered from COVID-19. CDR3 in amino acids: CASSYAVGETQYF. In nucleotides, the CDR3 is TGTGCCAGCAGTTACGCGGTTGGGGAGACCCAGTACTTC.